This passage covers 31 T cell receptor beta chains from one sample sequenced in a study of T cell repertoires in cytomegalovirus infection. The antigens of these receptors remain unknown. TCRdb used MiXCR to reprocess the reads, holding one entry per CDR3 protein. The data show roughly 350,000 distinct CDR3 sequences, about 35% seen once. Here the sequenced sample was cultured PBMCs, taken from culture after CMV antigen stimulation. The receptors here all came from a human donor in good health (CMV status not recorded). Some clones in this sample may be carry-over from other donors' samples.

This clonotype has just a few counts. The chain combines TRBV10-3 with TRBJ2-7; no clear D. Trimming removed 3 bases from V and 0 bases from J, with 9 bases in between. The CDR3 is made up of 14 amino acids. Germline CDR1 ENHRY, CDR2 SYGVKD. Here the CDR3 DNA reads TGTGCCATCAGTGACCGCAGGACCTCCTACGAGCAGTACTTC. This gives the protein CAISDRRTSYEQYF.

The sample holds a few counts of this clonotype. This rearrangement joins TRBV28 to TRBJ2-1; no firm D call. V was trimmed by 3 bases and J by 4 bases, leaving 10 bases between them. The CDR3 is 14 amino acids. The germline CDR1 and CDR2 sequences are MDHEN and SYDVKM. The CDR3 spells CASSLSRSYNEQFF. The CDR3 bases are TGTGCCAGCAGTTTGAGTAGGTCATACAATGAGCAGTTCTTC.

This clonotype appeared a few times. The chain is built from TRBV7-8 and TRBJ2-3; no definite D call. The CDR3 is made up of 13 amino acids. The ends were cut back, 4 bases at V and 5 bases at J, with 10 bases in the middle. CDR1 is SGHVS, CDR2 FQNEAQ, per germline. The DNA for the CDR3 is TGTGCCAGCAGCTGGGGAACGGTAGATACGCAGTATTTT. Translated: CASSWGTVDTQYF. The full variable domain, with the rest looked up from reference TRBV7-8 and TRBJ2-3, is GAGVSQSPRYKVAKRGQDVALRCDPISGHVSLFWYQQALGQGPEFLTYFQNEAQLDKSGLPSDRFFAERPEGSVSTLKIQRTQQEDSAVYLCASSWGTVDTQYFGPGTRLTVL.

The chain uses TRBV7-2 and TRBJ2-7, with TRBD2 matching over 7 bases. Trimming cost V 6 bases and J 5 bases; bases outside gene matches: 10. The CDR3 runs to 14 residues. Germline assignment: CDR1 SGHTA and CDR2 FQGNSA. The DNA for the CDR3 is TGTGCCAGCAGTGGGAGCGGGGCGTCCCACGAGCAGTACTTC. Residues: CASSGSGASHEQYF.

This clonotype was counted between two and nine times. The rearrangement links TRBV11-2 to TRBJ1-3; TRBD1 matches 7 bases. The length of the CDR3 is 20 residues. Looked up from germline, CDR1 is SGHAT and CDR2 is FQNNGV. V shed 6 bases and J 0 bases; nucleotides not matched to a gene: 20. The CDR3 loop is CASSPYLGQGGRVSGNTIYF. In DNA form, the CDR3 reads TGTGCCAGCAGTCCATACCTGGGGCAGGGGGGAAGAGTCTCTGGAAACACCATATATTTT.

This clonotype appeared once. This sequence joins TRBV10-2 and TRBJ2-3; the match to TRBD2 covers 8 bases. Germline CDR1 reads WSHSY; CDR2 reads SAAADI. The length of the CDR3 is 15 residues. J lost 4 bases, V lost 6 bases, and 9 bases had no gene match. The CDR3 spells CASRQLAEGSDTQYF. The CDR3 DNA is TGCGCCAGCAGGCAACTAGCGGAGGGATCAGATACGCAGTATTTT.

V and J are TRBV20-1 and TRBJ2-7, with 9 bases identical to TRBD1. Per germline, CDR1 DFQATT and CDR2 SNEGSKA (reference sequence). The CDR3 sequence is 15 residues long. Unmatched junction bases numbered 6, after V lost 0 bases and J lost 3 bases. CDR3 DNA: TGCAGTGCTAGAGACTCGGACAGGGGTTACTACGAGCAGTACTTC. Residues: CSARDSDRGYYEQYF.

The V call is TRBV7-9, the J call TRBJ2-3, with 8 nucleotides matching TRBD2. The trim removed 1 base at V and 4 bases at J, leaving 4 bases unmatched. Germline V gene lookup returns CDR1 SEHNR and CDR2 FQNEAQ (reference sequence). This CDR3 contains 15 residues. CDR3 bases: TGTGCCAGCAGCTTAGGAGCGGGAGAATCAGATACGCAGTATTTT. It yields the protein CASSLGAGESDTQYF.

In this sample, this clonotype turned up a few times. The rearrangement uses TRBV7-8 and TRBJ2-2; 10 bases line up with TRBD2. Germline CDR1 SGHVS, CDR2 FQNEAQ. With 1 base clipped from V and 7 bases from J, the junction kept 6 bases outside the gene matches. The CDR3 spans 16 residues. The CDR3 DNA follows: TGTGCCAGCAGCTTAGAAGCGGGAGGGCCGTACGGGGAGCTGTTTTTT. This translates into CASSLEAGGPYGELFF.

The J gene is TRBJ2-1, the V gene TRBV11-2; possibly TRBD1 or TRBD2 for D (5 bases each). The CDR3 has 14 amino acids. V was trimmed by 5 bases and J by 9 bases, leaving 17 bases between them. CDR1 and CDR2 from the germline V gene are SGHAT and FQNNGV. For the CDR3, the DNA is TGTGCCAGCAGCGCTACCGCAGGGACGAGTGAGCAGTTCTTC. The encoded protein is CASSATAGTSEQFF.

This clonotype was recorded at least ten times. The CDR3 reads CASERLAGGPNEQYV. CDR3 nucleotide sequence: TGTGCCAGCGAAAGGCTAGCGGGAGGGCCCAACGAGCAGTACGTC. J is TRBJ2-7 and V is TRBV7-9; 12 bases match TRBD2. With V trimmed by 8 bases and J by 5 bases, 10 bases remained unmatched. This CDR3 has 15 residues. Per the germline V gene, CDR1 is SEHNR and CDR2 is FQNEAQ (reference sequence).

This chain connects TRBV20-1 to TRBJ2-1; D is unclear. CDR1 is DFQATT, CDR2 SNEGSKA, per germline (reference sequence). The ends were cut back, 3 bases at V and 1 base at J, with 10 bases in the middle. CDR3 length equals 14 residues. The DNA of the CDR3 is TGCAGTGCTAGGACGTCTATGTCCTACAATGAGCAGTTCTTC. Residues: CSARTSMSYNEQFF.

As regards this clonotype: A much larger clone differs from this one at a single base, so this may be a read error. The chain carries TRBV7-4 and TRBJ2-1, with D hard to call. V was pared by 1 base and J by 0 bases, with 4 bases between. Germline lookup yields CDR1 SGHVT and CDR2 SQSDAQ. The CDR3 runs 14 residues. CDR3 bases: TGTGCCAGCAGCTTAGAGACCTCCTACAATGAGCAGTTCTTC. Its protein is CASSLETSYNEQFF.

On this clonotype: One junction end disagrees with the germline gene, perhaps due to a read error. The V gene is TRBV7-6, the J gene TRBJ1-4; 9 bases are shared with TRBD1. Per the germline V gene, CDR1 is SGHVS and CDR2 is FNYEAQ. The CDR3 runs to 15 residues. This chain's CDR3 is CASSPGQGGYEKLSF. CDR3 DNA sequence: TGTGCCAGCAGCCCGGGACAGGGAGGGTATGAAAAACTGTCTTTT.

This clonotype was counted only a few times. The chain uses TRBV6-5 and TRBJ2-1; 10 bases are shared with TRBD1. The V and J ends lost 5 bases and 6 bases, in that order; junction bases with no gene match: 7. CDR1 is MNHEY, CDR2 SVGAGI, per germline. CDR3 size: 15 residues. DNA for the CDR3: TGTGCCAGCAGTCAGACGGGACAGGGGCGCAATGAGCAGTTCTTC. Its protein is CASSQTGQGRNEQFF.

The CDR3 bases are TGTGCCAGCTCTAACCAGGGGGCGGCGTTGAATCAGCCCCAGCATTTT. Translation gives CASSNQGAALNQPQHF. The V and J genes are TRBV18 and TRBJ1-5; 8 positions agree with TRBD1. The CDR3 has 16 residues. The V gene end was trimmed by 6 bases and the J gene end by 4 bases; junction bases not matched to a gene: 11. Germline V gene sequence: CDR1 KGHSH, CDR2 LQKENI.

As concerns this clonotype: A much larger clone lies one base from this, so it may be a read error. CDR3 DNA sequence: TGTGCCAGCAGCTTTACAGGGGGTACCTATTGCTACACCTTC. Amino acid sequence: CASSFTGGTYCYTF. The genes are TRBV7-2 and TRBJ1-2, with 8 bases lining up with TRBD1. The CDR3 length is 14 residues. Germline CDR1 reads SGHTA; CDR2 reads FQGNSA.

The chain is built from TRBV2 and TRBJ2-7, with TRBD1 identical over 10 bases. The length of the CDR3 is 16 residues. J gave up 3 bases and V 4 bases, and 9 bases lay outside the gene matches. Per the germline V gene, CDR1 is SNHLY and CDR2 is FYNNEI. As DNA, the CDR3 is TGTGCCAGCAGTGCCCCGGGACAGGGGCGTTTCTACGAGCAGTACGTC. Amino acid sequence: CASSAPGQGRFYEQYV.

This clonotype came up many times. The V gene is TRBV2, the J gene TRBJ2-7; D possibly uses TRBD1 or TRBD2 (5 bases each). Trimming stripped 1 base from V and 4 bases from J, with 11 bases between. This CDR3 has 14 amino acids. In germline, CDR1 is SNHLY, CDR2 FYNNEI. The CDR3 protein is CASSEGGGGYEQYV. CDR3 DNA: TGTGCCAGCAGTGAAGGGGGTGGGGGATACGAGCAGTACGTC.

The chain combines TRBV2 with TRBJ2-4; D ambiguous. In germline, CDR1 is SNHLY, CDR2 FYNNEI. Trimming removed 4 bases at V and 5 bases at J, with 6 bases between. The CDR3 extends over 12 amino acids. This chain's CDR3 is CASSGRQNIQYF. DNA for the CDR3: TGTGCCAGCAGTGGGCGACAAAACATTCAGTACTTC. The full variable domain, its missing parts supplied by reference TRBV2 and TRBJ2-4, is EPEVTQTPSHQVTQMGQEVILRCVPISNHLYFYWYRQILGQKVEFLVSFYNNEISEKSEIFDDQFSVERPDGSNFTLKIRSTKLEDSAMYFCASSGRQNIQYFGAGTRLSVL.

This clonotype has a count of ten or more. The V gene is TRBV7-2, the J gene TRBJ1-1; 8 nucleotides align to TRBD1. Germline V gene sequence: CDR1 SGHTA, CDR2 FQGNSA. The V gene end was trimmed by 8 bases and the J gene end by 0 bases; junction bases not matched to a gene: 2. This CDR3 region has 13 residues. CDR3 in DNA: TGTGCCAGCCGGACAGGGTTGAACACTGAAGCTTTCTTT. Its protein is CASRTGLNTEAFF.

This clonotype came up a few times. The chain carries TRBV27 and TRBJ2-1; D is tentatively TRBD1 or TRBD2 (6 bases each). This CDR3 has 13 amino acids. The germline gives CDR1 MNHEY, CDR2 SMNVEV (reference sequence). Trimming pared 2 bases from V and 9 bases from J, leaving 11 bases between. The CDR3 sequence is CASSLVGGGEQFF. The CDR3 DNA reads TGTGCCAGCAGTTTAGTGGGGGGCGGTGAGCAGTTCTTC.

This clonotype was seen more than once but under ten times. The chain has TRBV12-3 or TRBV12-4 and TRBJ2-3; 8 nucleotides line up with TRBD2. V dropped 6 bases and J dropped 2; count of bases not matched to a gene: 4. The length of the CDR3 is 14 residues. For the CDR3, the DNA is TGTGCCAGCAGAACTAGCGGCGTCACAGATACGCAGTATTTT. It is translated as CASRTSGVTDTQYF.

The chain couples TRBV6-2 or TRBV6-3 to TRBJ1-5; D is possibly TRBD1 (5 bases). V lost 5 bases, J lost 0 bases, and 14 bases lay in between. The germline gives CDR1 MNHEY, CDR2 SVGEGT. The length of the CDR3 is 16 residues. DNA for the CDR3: TGTGCCAGCAGTCCCCTGGGACTCTATAGCAATCAGCCCCAGCATTTT. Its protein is CASSPLGLYSNQPQHF.

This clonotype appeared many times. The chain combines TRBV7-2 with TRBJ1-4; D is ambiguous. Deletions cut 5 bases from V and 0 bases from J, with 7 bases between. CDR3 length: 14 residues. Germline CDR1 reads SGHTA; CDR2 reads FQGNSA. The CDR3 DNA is TGTGCCAGCAGCCACACTGCAACTAATGAAAAACTGTTTTTT. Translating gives CASSHTATNEKLFF.

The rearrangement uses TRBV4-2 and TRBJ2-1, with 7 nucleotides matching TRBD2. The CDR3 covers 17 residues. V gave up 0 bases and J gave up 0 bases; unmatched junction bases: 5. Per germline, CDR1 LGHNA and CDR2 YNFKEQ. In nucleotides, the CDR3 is TGTGCCAGCAGCCAAGATAGTGGACTAGACTCCTACAATGAGCAGTTCTTC. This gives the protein CASSQDSGLDSYNEQFF.

The CDR3 DNA reads TGTGCCAGCAGCTCGGACCACTCTCACAATGAGCAGTTCTTC. Protein product: CASSSDHSHNEQFF. The chain employs TRBV7-3 and TRBJ2-1; D is undetermined. Trimming cost V 4 bases and J 5 bases, with 12 bases left between them. The CDR3 sequence is 14 residues long. The V gene's germline CDR1 is SGHTA and CDR2 FQGTGA.

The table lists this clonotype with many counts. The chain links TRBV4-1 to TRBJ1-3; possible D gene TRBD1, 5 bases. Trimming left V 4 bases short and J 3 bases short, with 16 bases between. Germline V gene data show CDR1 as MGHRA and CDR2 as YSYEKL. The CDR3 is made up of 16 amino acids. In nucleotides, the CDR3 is TGCGCCAGCAGCCCCCAGAGGGGAGTAAGTGGAAACACCATATATTTT. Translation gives CASSPQRGVSGNTIYF.

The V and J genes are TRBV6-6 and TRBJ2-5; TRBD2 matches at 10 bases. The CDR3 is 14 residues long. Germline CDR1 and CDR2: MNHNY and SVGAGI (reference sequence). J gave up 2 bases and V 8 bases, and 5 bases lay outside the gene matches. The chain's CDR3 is CASGVTSGQETQYF. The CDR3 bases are TGTGCCAGCGGGGTGACTAGCGGGCAAGAGACCCAGTACTTC.

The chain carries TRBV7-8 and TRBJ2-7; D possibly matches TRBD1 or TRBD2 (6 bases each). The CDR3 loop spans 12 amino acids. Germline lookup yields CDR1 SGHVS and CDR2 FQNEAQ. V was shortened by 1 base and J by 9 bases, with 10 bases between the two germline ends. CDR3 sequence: CASSLEGGRQYF. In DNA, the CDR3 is TGTGCCAGCAGCTTAGAGGGGGGACGGCAGTACTTC.

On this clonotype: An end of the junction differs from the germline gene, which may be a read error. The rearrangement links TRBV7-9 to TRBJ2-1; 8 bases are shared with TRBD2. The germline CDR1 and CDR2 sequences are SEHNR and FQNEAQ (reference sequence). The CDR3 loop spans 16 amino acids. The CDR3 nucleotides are TGTACCAGCAGCTTCCGAGGGCTAGCGGGCTACAATGAGCAGTTCTTC. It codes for CTSSFRGLAGYNEQFF. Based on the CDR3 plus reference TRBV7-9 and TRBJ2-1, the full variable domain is DTGVSQNPRHKITKRGQNVTFRCDPISEHNRLYWYRQTLGQGPEFLTYFQNEAQLEKSRLLSDRFSAERPKGSFSTLEIQRTEQGDSAMYLCTSSFRGLAGYNEQFFGPGTRLTVL.